A single sample gave rise to the 30 T cell receptor beta chains below, sequenced in a study of cytomegalovirus exposure and HLA in healthy donors. The PCR ran on 60 Vbeta and 13 Jbeta primers. Using immunoSEQ multiplex PCR, the repertoire was profiled, and TCRdb retains in-frame clones only, with some absent. The data show some 180,000 clones, around 82% seen once. The sequenced material came from PBMCs. These receptors all come from a woman younger than 45 in good health and CMV-seronegative.

The chain recombines TRBV19 with TRBJ1-5; 7 bases match TRBD1. The CDR3 contains 14 residues. Germline CDR1 LNHDA, CDR2 SQIVND (reference sequence). V lost 10 bases to trimming and J lost 6 bases; unmatched junction nucleotides: 12. CDR3 sequence reads: CATERNRGFQPQHF. The CDR3 DNA follows: TGTGCCACCGAAAGAAACAGGGGATTTCAGCCCCAGCATTTT.

Concerning this clone itself: The identical CDR3 is also encoded by other nucleotide sequences in the sample. The genes are TRBV9 and TRBJ2-3; D gene uncertain. This CDR3 has 13 residues. Trimming took off 0 bases at V and 0 bases at J, with 2 bases between the two ends. The germline V gene encodes CDR1 SGDLS and CDR2 YYNGEE. The DNA of the CDR3 is TGTGCCAGCAGCGTAGCTAGCACAGATACGCAGTATTTT. It is translated as CASSVASTDTQYF.

This chain uses TRBV4-1 with TRBJ1-1; D is undetermined. Trimming pared 3 bases from V and 5 bases from J, leaving 7 bases between. The CDR3 sequence is 12 residues long. CDR1 MGHRA and CDR2 YSYEKL come from the germline V gene. The CDR3 here is CASSHGRTEAFF. The CDR3, as DNA: TGCGCCAGCAGCCACGGGAGAACTGAAGCTTTCTTT.

The chain joins TRBV19 to TRBJ1-1; D ambiguous. CDR1 LNHDA and CDR2 SQIVND come from the germline V gene (reference sequence). Trimming stripped 3 bases from V and 5 bases from J, with 10 bases between. The CDR3 loop spans 13 amino acids. This chain's CDR3 is CASSITGWTEAFF. CDR3 sequence (DNA): TGTGCCAGTAGTATCACGGGGTGGACTGAAGCTTTCTTT.

V usage is TRBV7-2 and J usage is TRBJ1-5, with unresolved D. The V end was cut by 1 base, the J end by 7 bases, with 8 bases between. This CDR3 has 13 amino acids. Per the germline V gene, CDR1 is SGHTA and CDR2 is FQGNSA. CDR3 sequence reads: CASSLERVQPQHF. The DNA of the CDR3 is TGTGCCAGCAGCTTAGAACGGGTACAGCCCCAGCATTTT.

This clone turned up a few times. Written as DNA, the CDR3 is TGTGCCAGCTCACCCGTAGCGGGGCCAGGCGAGCAGTACTTC. Protein product: CASSPVAGPGEQYF. The rearrangement joins TRBV18 to TRBJ2-7; 8 bases line up with TRBD2. This CDR3 is 14 amino acids long. J lost 6 bases, V lost 3 bases, and 7 bases had no gene match. CDR1 is KGHSH and CDR2 is LQKENI in the germline V gene.

This clone showed up just once. The chain recombines TRBV5-1 with TRBJ2-5; 7 positions match TRBD1. CDR3 size: 15 residues. J lost 0 bases, V lost 0 bases, and 2 bases had no gene match. Germline CDR1 reads SGHRS; CDR2 reads YFSETQ. In DNA, the CDR3 is TGCGCCAGCAGCTTGGGCGACAGGGACCAAGAGACCCAGTACTTC. Translating it yields CASSLGDRDQETQYF. Full variable domain (remainder filled in from reference TRBV5-1 and TRBJ2-5): KAGVTQTPRYLIKTRGQQVTLSCSPISGHRSVSWYQQTPGQGLQFLFEYFSETQRNKGNFPGRFSGRQFSNSRSEMNVSTLELGDSALYLCASSLGDRDQETQYFGPGTRLLVL.

The chain links TRBV30 to TRBJ2-7; 7 bases map to TRBD1. The ends lost 0 bases at V and 3 bases at J; junction bases unmatched: 11. The germline V gene encodes CDR1 GTSNPN and CDR2 SVGIG (reference sequence). The CDR3 length is 16 residues. CDR3: CAWSVARGPRYYEQYF. DNA for the CDR3: TGTGCCTGGAGTGTCGCAAGGGGGCCCAGATACTACGAGCAGTACTTC.

The rearrangement links TRBV30 to TRBJ2-1; perhaps TRBD2 as D (5 bases). V shed 3 bases and J shed 0 bases, with 15 bases lying between them. The CDR3 sequence is 16 residues long. CDR1 GTSNPN and CDR2 SVGIG come from the germline V gene (reference sequence). The CDR3 sequence is CAWRGRLRDSYNEQFF. CDR3 bases: TGTGCCTGGAGAGGCAGGCTCCGGGACTCCTACAATGAGCAGTTCTTC.

This clone was observed a single time. The rearrangement uses TRBV5-4 and TRBJ2-7, with D possibly matching TRBD2 (6 bases). Deletions cut 2 bases from V and 3 bases from J, with 12 bases between. This CDR3 is 14 amino acids long. Germline lookup yields CDR1 SGHNT and CDR2 YYREEE (reference sequence). CDR3 DNA sequence: TGTGCCAGCAGCTTTGGCGGGGAGTTCTACGAGCAGTACTTC. Amino acid sequence: CASSFGGEFYEQYF. Using reference TRBV5-4 and TRBJ2-7 for the parts outside the CDR3, the full variable domain is ETGVTQSPTHLIKTRGQQVTLRCSSQSGHNTVSWYQQALGQGPQFIFQYYREEENGRGNFPPRFSGLQFPNYSSELNVNALELDDSALYLCASSFGGEFYEQYFGPGTRLTVT.

The CDR3 is CAWSKLPYGNQPQHF. The CDR3 coding sequence is TGTGCCTGGAGTAAACTACCTTATGGCAATCAGCCCCAGCATTTT. This sequence joins TRBV30 and TRBJ1-5, with D hard to call. V was cut by 2 bases and J by 2 bases, with 13 bases left in between. The CDR3 sequence is 15 residues long. Germline CDR1 GTSNPN, CDR2 SVGIG (reference sequence).

V usage is TRBV5-8 and J usage is TRBJ1-5; D might be TRBD1 (5 bases). The CDR3 contains 14 residues. Trimming removed 5 bases from V and 3 bases from J, with 12 bases in between. Germline assignment: CDR1 SGHTS and CDR2 YDEGEE. Here the CDR3 DNA reads TGTGCCAGCAGTGGGGGAGGGTACAATCAGCCCCAGCATTTT. Amino acid sequence: CASSGGGYNQPQHF.

V is TRBV18 and J is TRBJ1-5; no definite D call. The germline gives CDR1 KGHSH, CDR2 LQKENI. V was trimmed by 5 bases and J by 1 base, leaving 9 bases between them. This CDR3 contains 14 residues. The CDR3 is CASSGGVSNQPQHF. DNA of the CDR3: TGTGCCAGCTCAGGCGGGGTGAGCAATCAGCCCCAGCATTTT.

This clone came up a few times. The chain joins TRBV4-2 to TRBJ2-1, with 9 nucleotides matching TRBD2. With 0 bases clipped from V and 3 bases from J, the junction kept 6 bases outside the gene matches. CDR1 is LGHNA, CDR2 YNFKEQ, per germline. This CDR3 comprises 17 residues. The CDR3 reads CASSQDAAGGGYNEQFF. The CDR3 nucleotides read TGTGCCAGCAGCCAAGATGCTGCGGGAGGGGGCTACAATGAGCAGTTCTTC.

The gene calls are TRBV6-1 and TRBJ2-5; TRBD1 agrees at 9 bases. The CDR3 consists of 15 residues. CDR1 MNHNS and CDR2 SASEGT come from the germline V gene. V was clipped by 6 bases and J by 6 bases; unmatched bases: 11. In nucleotides, the CDR3 is TGTGCCAGCAGGAATCCGGGACAGGGTTCAAAGACCCAGTACTTC. Translating gives CASRNPGQGSKTQYF.

This clone came up a few times. The chain joins TRBV19 to TRBJ2-7; D may be TRBD1 (5 bases). Germline V gene sequence: CDR1 LNHDA, CDR2 SQIVND (reference sequence). Trimming cost V 2 bases and J 0 bases, with 17 bases left between them. This CDR3 is built from 17 residues. CDR3 nucleotide sequence: TGTGCCAGTAGTATAAGGGCCGCGGCAGGGTTCTCCTACGAGCAGTACTTC. Protein sequence: CASSIRAAAGFSYEQYF. Drawing the rest from reference TRBV19 and TRBJ2-7, the complete variable domain is DGGITQSPKYLFRKEGQNVTLSCEQNLNHDAMYWYRQDPGQGLRLIYYSQIVNDFQKGDIAEGYSVSREKKESFPLTVTSAQKNPTAFYLCASSIRAAAGFSYEQYFGPGTRLTVT.

V and J are TRBV5-1 and TRBJ2-7, with a possible D match to TRBD2 (5 bases). The V end was cut by 1 base, the J end by 7 bases, with 18 bases between. Looked up from germline, CDR1 is SGHRS and CDR2 is YFSETQ. The CDR3 sequence is 15 residues long. CDR3 sequence (DNA): TGCGCCAGCAGCTTGAACTCGGGAACCGATGGGGAGCAGTACTTC. Translated, it gives CASSLNSGTDGEQYF.

The rearrangement joins TRBV21-1 to TRBJ1-2; TRBD1, as called in the table, went unchecked against the DNA. TRBV21-1 is labeled a pseudogene. This CDR3 spans 11 amino acids. This CDR3 reads CASSKGYGYPF. The CDR3 DNA is TGTGCCAGCAGCAAGGGCTATGGCTACCCCTTC.

V and J are TRBV27 and TRBJ2-7, with D tentatively TRBD2 (5 bases). Per germline, CDR1 MNHEY and CDR2 SMNVEV (reference sequence). The CDR3 spans 15 residues. The V end was cut by 7 bases, the J end by 4 bases, with 20 bases between. The CDR3 reads CASTSPGKGHYEQYF. The CDR3 DNA reads TGTGCCAGCACCTCCCCCGGGAAGGGTCATTACGAGCAGTACTTC.

This sequence joins TRBV27 and TRBJ2-3; TRBD2 agrees at 9 bases. Germline V gene lookup returns CDR1 MNHEY and CDR2 SMNVEV (reference sequence). This CDR3 contains 15 residues. The junction had 8 bases not matched to a gene; V was cut back by 6 bases and J by 4 bases. CDR3 DNA: TGTGCCAGCAGGGCTAGCGGGAAATTGGCAGATACGCAGTATTTT. Translating gives CASRASGKLADTQYF.

This chain links TRBV5-1 with TRBJ2-7; 12 bases match TRBD2. There are 16 residues in the CDR3. V lost 1 base and J lost 2; bases outside the gene matches: 4. Germline-derived CDR1 and CDR2 are SGHRS and YFSETQ. The CDR3 region is CASSLTSGGYTYEQYF. The CDR3 DNA follows: TGCGCCAGCAGCTTGACTAGCGGGGGGTATACCTACGAGCAGTACTTC.

In this sample, this clone turned up a few times. The chain has TRBV6-6 and TRBJ2-7; TRBD1 matches 9 bases. This CDR3 has 15 residues. V trimming: 6 bases; J trimming: 5 bases; junction bases outside the gene matches: 11. Germline V gene sequence: CDR1 MNHNY, CDR2 SVGAGI (reference sequence). CDR3 in amino acids: CASRPPGDRVHEQYF. CDR3 bases: TGTGCCAGCAGGCCTCCCGGGGACAGGGTCCACGAGCAGTACTTC.

The chain is built from TRBV7-9 and TRBJ1-5; D unclear. The CDR3 length is 14 residues. CDR1 is SEHNR and CDR2 is FQNEAQ in the germline V gene (reference sequence). Deletions cut 0 bases from V and 4 bases from J, with 7 bases between. The DNA of the CDR3 is TGTGCCAGCAGCTTAGCGGGCAGTAATCAGCCCCAGCATTTT. This gives the protein CASSLAGSNQPQHF.

This sequence joins TRBV6-6 and TRBJ1-1; a possible D gene is TRBD1 (5 bases). This CDR3 contains 9 residues. The germline V gene has CDR1 MNHNY and CDR2 SVGAGI (reference sequence). Trimming cost V 8 bases and J 10 bases, with 8 bases left between them. CDR3 residues: CASGAGAFF. The CDR3 DNA sequence: TGTGCCAGCGGGGCAGGAGCTTTCTTT.

The genes are TRBV25-1 and TRBJ1-4; a weak D match, TRBD1 (5 bases). Germline-derived CDR1 and CDR2 are MGHDK and SYGVNS. This CDR3 spans 17 amino acids. Deletions cut 6 bases from V and 7 bases from J, with 24 bases between. The chain's CDR3 is CASSPGGTSGISEKLFF. The CDR3 nucleotides read TGTGCCAGCAGCCCAGGAGGGACTTCTGGCATTAGTGAAAAACTGTTTTTT.

The rearrangement uses TRBV7-9 and TRBJ1-1; weak D call: TRBD1 (6 bases). The ends were cut back, 0 bases at V and 4 bases at J, with 12 bases in the middle. Germline assignment: CDR1 SEHNR and CDR2 FQNEAQ (reference sequence). This CDR3 region has 15 residues. CDR3 region: CASSLAGGQTTEAFF. CDR3 DNA: TGTGCCAGCAGCTTAGCAGGCGGACAGACCACTGAAGCTTTCTTT.

This chain uses TRBV5-1 with TRBJ2-3; 7 nucleotides align to TRBD2. Germline CDR1 reads SGHRS; CDR2 reads YFSETQ. The CDR3 has 12 residues. The V segment lost 2 bases and the J segment 6 bases; nucleotides outside the gene matches: 0. CDR3 amino acids: CASSFSGDTQYF. The CDR3 bases are TGCGCCAGCAGCTTTAGCGGGGATACGCAGTATTTT.

The chain recombines TRBV5-5 with TRBJ2-3, with TRBD2 identical over 7 bases. This CDR3 spans 16 amino acids. Germline CDR1 is SGHKS and CDR2 is YYEKEE (reference sequence). The V segment lost 4 bases and the J segment 2 bases; nucleotides outside the gene matches: 10. This chain's CDR3 is CASSPGGFAPTDTQYF. The DNA of the CDR3 is TGTGCCAGCAGCCCGGGGGGTTTCGCCCCCACAGATACGCAGTATTTT.

A single count supports this clone. The chain carries TRBV5-1 and TRBJ2-7, with 7 bases lining up with TRBD1. Germline CDR1 SGHRS, CDR2 YFSETQ. V shed 4 bases and J 3 bases; nucleotides not matched to a gene: 4. The CDR3 loop spans 13 amino acids. DNA for the CDR3: TGCGCCAGCAGCGCCGGGACAGACTACGAGCAGTACTTC. This translates into CASSAGTDYEQYF.

The chain employs TRBV6-1 and TRBJ1-2; 7 bases map to TRBD1. This CDR3 is 15 amino acids long. The V and J ends lost 5 bases and 3 bases, in that order; junction bases with no gene match: 9. Looked up from germline, CDR1 is MNHNS and CDR2 is SASEGT. This chain's CDR3 is CASSLLRGADYGYTF. In DNA form, the CDR3 reads TGTGCCAGCAGTCTTCTCAGGGGGGCAGACTATGGCTACACCTTC.